The rows below give T cell receptor beta chains drawn from one sample of a study of early T cells in non-severe SARS-CoV-2 infection. TCRdb itself ran the 5' RACE reads through MiXCR, one entry per CDR3 protein. This table holds about 55,000 distinct CDR3 sequences, around 6.6% found once. This specimen was whole blood, taken at baseline. The receptors were sampled from an adult who was a healthcare worker with PCR-confirmed SARS-CoV-2 infection or an uninfected control (not recorded which). Each CDR3 is given with its conserved first and last residue. A D gene is named only where the DNA matches it firmly. Size is omitted from some rows. Given values are once, few, many or a class for expanded clones.

v_call	d_call	j_call	clone_size	cdr3_aa	cdr3_nt
TRBV28	.	TRBJ2-7	many	CASSLFTDTYEQYF	TGTGCCAGCAGTTTATTTACGGATACCTACGAGCAGTACTTC
TRBV6-5	TRBD1	TRBJ1-2	.	CASSAGGAEHGYTF	TGTGCCAGCAGTGCAGGGGGGGCAGAACATGGCTACACCTTC
TRBV10-3	TRBD2	TRBJ2-1	few	CAISGGGTYNEQFF	TGTGCCATCAGTGGGGGGGGAACTTACAATGAGCAGTTCTTC
TRBV7-9	.	TRBJ2-2	.	CASSPIAFGELFF	TGTGCCAGCAGCCCGATAGCCTTTGGGGAGCTGTTTTTT
TRBV7-2	.	TRBJ2-5	few	CASSLGSTVEETQYF	TGTGCCAGCAGCTTAGGGTCCACGGTAGAAGAGACCCAGTACTTC
TRBV28	.	TRBJ2-5	few	CASSLTYSQETQYF	TGTGCCAGCAGTTTAACGTACAGCCAAGAGACCCAGTACTTC
TRBV3-1	.	TRBJ2-1	few	CASSQPFGGRKSGNEQFF	TGTGCCAGCAGCCAACCCTTCGGGGGGCGGAAAAGTGGCAATGAGCAGTTCTTC
TRBV9	TRBD1	TRBJ1-4	many	CASTRTGGNEKLFF	TGTGCCAGCACCCGGACAGGTGGTAATGAAAAACTGTTTTTT
TRBV6-2/TRBV6-3	.	TRBJ2-7	few	CASTSPFYEQYF	TGTGCCAGCACTTCCCCGTTCTACGAGCAGTACTTC
TRBV12-3/TRBV12-4	.	TRBJ1-3	few	CASSPFEGNTIYF	TGTGCCAGCAGTCCCTTCGAGGGAAACACCATATATTTT
TRBV6-5	TRBD1	TRBJ1-6	few	CASSYSGGPGKVHSPLHF	TGTGCCAGCAGTTACTCAGGGGGCCCTGGAAAAGTTCATTCACCCCTCCACTTT
TRBV20-1	.	TRBJ1-5	many	CSARLADSNQPQHF	TGCAGTGCTAGATTGGCAGATAGCAATCAGCCCCAGCATTTT
TRBV6-6	.	TRBJ1-2	many	CASRAGQEGYTF	TGTGCCAGCAGAGCAGGGCAGGAGGGCTACACCTTC
TRBV5-1	TRBD1	TRBJ1-6	many	CASSFAGTANNSPLHF	TGCGCCAGCAGCTTTGCCGGGACAGCTAATAATTCACCCCTCCACTTT
TRBV7-3	.	TRBJ2-1	many	CASSPRGSSSYNEQFF	TGTGCCAGCAGCCCCCGAGGGTCGAGCTCCTACAATGAGCAGTTCTTC
TRBV4-3	.	TRBJ2-3	.	CASSQGHGYGDTQYF	TGCGCCAGCAGCCAAGGCCATGGGTATGGAGATACGCAGTATTTT
TRBV7-3	.	TRBJ2-2	.	CASSLHSSNTGELFF	TGTGCCAGCAGCTTACACAGTTCCAACACCGGGGAGCTGTTTTTT
TRBV18	.	TRBJ1-2	many	CASSALEANYGYTF	TGTGCCAGCTCCGCACTGGAAGCTAACTATGGCTACACCTTC
TRBV5-1	.	TRBJ2-7	.	CASSLRQASLREQYF	TGCGCCAGCAGCTTGAGGCAGGCTTCTTTGCGGGAGCAGTACTTC
TRBV5-1	.	TRBJ2-3	few	CASSLYASSDTQYF	TGCGCCAGCAGCTTATATGCTAGTTCAGATACGCAGTATTTT
TRBV2	.	TRBJ2-1	.	CASSGGPTYGEQFF	TGTGCCAGCAGTGGAGGTCCTACCTACGGAGAGCAGTTCTTC
TRBV7-2	TRBD2	TRBJ2-1	many	CASRRLAGGFNEQFF	TGTGCCAGCAGGCGTCTAGCGGGGGGGTTCAATGAGCAGTTCTTC
TRBV16	.	TRBJ1-2	many	CASSPGRSSYGYTF	TGTGCCAGCAGTCCCGGGAGGTCGTCCTATGGCTACACCTTC
TRBV18	.	TRBJ1-6	many	CASSPGTRYSPLHF	TGTGCCAGCTCGCCCGGGACACGGTATTCACCCCTCCACTTT
TRBV6-6	TRBD1	TRBJ1-5	.	CASSYSRDRAIPDQPQHF	TGTGCCAGCAGTTACTCCCGGGACAGGGCTATCCCAGATCAGCCCCAGCATTTT
TRBV30	.	TRBJ1-2	many	CAWSVKTAQRRGYTF	TGTGCCTGGAGTGTAAAGACAGCCCAGCGGAGGGGCTACACCTTC
TRBV10-3	.	TRBJ2-5	many	CATGEAEETQYF	TGTGCCACGGGGGAGGCTGAAGAGACCCAGTACTTC
TRBV12-3/TRBV12-4	TRBD1	TRBJ2-6	.	CASSPKDRTGANVLTF	TGTGCCAGCAGTCCTAAGGACAGGACTGGGGCCAACGTCCTGACTTTC
TRBV19	.	TRBJ1-5	many	CASRRDRGLFNQPQHF	TGTGCCAGTAGGCGAGACAGAGGCCTGTTTAATCAGCCCCAGCATTTT
TRBV12-3/TRBV12-4	TRBD1	TRBJ2-5	many	CASTSTGFRETQYF	TGTGCCAGCACCTCGACAGGGTTTCGTGAGACCCAGTACTTC
TRBV20-1	.	TRBJ2-7	few	CSGRLVLSYEQYF	TGCAGTGGAAGACTAGTTCTCTCCTACGAGCAGTACTTC
TRBV20-1	.	TRBJ2-2	many	CSATTLSGSNTGELFF	TGCAGTGCTACTACTCTTAGCGGATCGAACACCGGGGAGCTGTTTTTT
TRBV7-9	.	TRBJ1-2	.	CASSLVPGTYGYTF	TGTGCCAGCAGCTTAGTACCGGGTACCTATGGCTACACCTTC
TRBV27	.	TRBJ2-3	many	CASSLDGGTDTQYF	TGTGCCAGCAGCCTAGACGGCGGCACAGATACGCAGTATTTT
TRBV24-1	TRBD1	TRBJ2-3	.	CATGQGVFTDTQYF	TGTGCCACCGGACAGGGGGTCTTCACAGATACGCAGTATTTT
TRBV5-1	.	TRBJ2-5	many	CASSLDRETQYF	TGCGCCAGCAGCTTGGACCGGGAGACCCAGTACTTC
TRBV6-5	.	TRBJ1-1	many	CASWEGMNTEAFF	TGTGCCAGCTGGGAAGGGATGAACACTGAAGCTTTCTTT
TRBV19	.	TRBJ2-6	.	CASSMGSAGANVLTF	TGTGCCAGTAGTATGGGGTCCGCTGGGGCCAACGTCCTGACTTTC
TRBV7-2	.	TRBJ2-7	.	CASSSRWLDYEQYF	TGTGCCAGCAGCTCCAGATGGCTGGACTACGAGCAGTACTTC
TRBV6-6	.	TRBJ2-1	.	CASLSLRVNEQFF	TGTGCCAGCCTAAGCCTACGGGTGAATGAGCAGTTCTTC
TRBV4-3	.	TRBJ2-3	many	CASSMADTQYF	TGCGCCAGCAGCATGGCAGATACGCAGTATTTT
TRBV3-1	.	TRBJ2-5	many	CASSPRGNQETQYF	TGTGCCAGCAGCCCCCGTGGCAACCAAGAGACCCAGTACTTC
TRBV4-3	.	TRBJ1-6	.	CTSSPDRVPNSPLHF	TGCACCAGCAGCCCGGATAGGGTTCCGAATTCACCCCTCCACTTT
TRBV28	TRBD1	TRBJ2-7	few	CASRQGANYEQYF	TGTGCCAGCAGGCAGGGGGCAAACTACGAGCAGTACTTC
TRBV11-1	.	TRBJ1-2	many	CASSPTGTNYGYTF	TGTGCCAGCAGCCCCACAGGGACGAACTATGGCTACACCTTC
TRBV29-1	TRBD2	TRBJ2-1	few	CSVGLAGGRNEQFF	TGCAGCGTTGGACTAGCGGGGGGCCGGAATGAGCAGTTCTTC